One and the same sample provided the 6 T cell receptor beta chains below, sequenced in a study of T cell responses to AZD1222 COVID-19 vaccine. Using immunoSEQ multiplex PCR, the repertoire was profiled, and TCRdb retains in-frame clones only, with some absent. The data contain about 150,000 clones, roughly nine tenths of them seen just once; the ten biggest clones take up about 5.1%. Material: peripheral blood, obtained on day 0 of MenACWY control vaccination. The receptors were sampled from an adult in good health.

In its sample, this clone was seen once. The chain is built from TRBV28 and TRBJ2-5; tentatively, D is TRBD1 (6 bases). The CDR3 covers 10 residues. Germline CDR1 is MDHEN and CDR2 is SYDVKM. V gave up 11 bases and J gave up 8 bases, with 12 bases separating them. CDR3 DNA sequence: TGTGCCTGCGAGGGGGAAACCCAGTACTTC. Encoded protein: CACEGETQYF.

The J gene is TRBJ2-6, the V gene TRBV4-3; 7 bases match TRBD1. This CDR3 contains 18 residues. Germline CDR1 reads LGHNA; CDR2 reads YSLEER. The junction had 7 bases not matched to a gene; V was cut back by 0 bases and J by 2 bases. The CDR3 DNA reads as TGCGCCAGCAGCCAAGACAGGGGGACCAGGGCTGGGGCCAACGTCCTGACTTTC. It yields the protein CASSQDRGTRAGANVLTF.

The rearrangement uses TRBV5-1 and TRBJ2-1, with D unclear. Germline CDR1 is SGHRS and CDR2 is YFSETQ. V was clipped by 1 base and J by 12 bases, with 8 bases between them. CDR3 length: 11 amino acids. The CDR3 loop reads CASSLKERQFF. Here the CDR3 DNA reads TGCGCCAGCAGCTTGAAGGAGCGGCAGTTCTTC.

The CDR3 DNA reads as TGTGCCAGTAGTATGCAGGGGAGGACTGAAGCTTTCTTT. This encodes CASSMQGRTEAFF. The rearrangement joins TRBV19 to TRBJ1-1; D is possibly TRBD1 (6 bases). Trimming removed 3 bases from V and 5 bases from J, with 10 bases in between. Germline CDR1 is LNHDA and CDR2 is SQIVND (reference sequence). The CDR3 extends over 13 amino acids.

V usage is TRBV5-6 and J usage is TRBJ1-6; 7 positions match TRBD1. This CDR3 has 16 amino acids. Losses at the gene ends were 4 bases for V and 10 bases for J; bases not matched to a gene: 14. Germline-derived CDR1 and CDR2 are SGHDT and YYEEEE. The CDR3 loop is CASSAGDQGVRSPLHF. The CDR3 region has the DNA TGTGCCAGCAGCGCTGGGGATCAGGGGGTACGATCACCCCTCCACTTT.

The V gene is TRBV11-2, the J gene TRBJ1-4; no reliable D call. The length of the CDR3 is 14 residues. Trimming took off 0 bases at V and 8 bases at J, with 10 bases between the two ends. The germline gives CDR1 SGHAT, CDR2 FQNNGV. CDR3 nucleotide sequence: TGTGCCAGCAGCTTAGAGAGAGGGAGGGAAAAACTGTTTTTT. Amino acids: CASSLERGREKLFF.